Listed below are T cell receptor beta chains from one sample, sequenced in a study of blood T cell repertoires in COVID-19. Sequenced by immunoSEQ multiplex PCR; TCRdb stores in-frame clones only, minus some. The repertoire holds 200,000 to 250,000 clones, with under 85% as singletons. Source material: peripheral blood. The receptors originated from a woman of 80 years or more with COVID-19, enrolled during active disease. Each CDR3 is given with its conserved first and last residue. A D gene is named only where the DNA matches it firmly. Size tells how often a clone was seen (once, few, many) or the class of an expanded clone, and some rows leave it out.

J: TRBJ1-1; size: -; D: -; V: TRBV6-5; DNA: TGTGCCAGCAGTAGTAGGGGGAACACTGAAGCTTTCTTT; CDR3: CASSSRGNTEAFF
J: TRBJ1-4; size: -; D: -; V: TRBV2; DNA: TGTGCCAGCAAGCCCCTGACAGCGAAACCTGAAAAACTGTTTTTT; CDR3: CASKPLTAKPEKLFF
J: TRBJ2-2; size: -; D: -; V: TRBV29-1; DNA: TGCAGCGTTGAAGATAGGACGGGGACCGGGGAGCTGTTTTTT; CDR3: CSVEDRTGTGELFF
J: TRBJ1-2; size: -; D: TRBD1; V: TRBV5-4; DNA: TGTGCCAGCAGTCTCAGACAGGGTGGTGGCTACACCTTC; CDR3: CASSLRQGGGYTF
J: TRBJ1-5; size: -; D: -; V: TRBV5-1; DNA: TGCGCCAGCAGGTCCGGGAACCTAGATGGGCCCCAGCATTTT; CDR3: CASRSGNLDGPQHF
J: TRBJ2-5; size: few; D: -; V: TRBV9; DNA: TGTGCCAGCAGCGTCGGTGTTCGAGGGGAGACCCAGTACTTC; CDR3: CASSVGVRGETQYF
J: TRBJ1-5; size: once; D: -; V: TRBV7-6; DNA: TGTGCCAGCAGCTTAGCGGCGACAGTTGGAAGCAATCAGCCCCAGCATTTT; CDR3: CASSLAATVGSNQPQHF
J: TRBJ2-3; size: -; D: TRBD2; V: TRBV19; DNA: TGTGCCAGTACCCCCCTTCCGGGAGGGCGTACAGATACGCAGTATTTT; CDR3: CASTPLPGGRTDTQYF
J: TRBJ2-7; size: -; D: TRBD1; V: TRBV20-1; DNA: TGCAGTGCCAGTCCGACAGGGGGCTGGCACGAGCAGTACTTC; CDR3: CSASPTGGWHEQYF
J: TRBJ1-3; size: -; D: -; V: TRBV10-3; DNA: TGTGCCACCACAGGGTCTCTGGGAAACACCATATATTTT; CDR3: CATTGSLGNTIYF
J: TRBJ1-2; size: -; D: -; V: TRBV6-2/TRBV6-3; DNA: TGTGCCAGCAGCAATAACCGGGACACCTTTGGGGGCTATGGCTACACCTTC; CDR3: CASSNNRDTFGGYGYTF
J: TRBJ1-3; size: -; D: -; V: TRBV28; DNA: TGTGCCAGCTCAATACCCGGTCCAAACACCATATATTTT; CDR3: CASSIPGPNTIYF
J: TRBJ1-5; size: -; D: TRBD1; V: TRBV19; DNA: TGTGCCAGTAGTTCGACAGGGGGCGGCAATCAGCCCCAGCATTTT; CDR3: CASSSTGGGNQPQHF
J: TRBJ1-5; size: once; D: -; V: TRBV6-6; DNA: TGTGCCAGCAGTTATCAGGGTGACAATCAGCCCCAGCATTTT; CDR3: CASSYQGDNQPQHF
J: TRBJ2-3; size: -; D: TRBD2; V: TRBV5-1; DNA: TGCGCCAGCAGCTGGACCACTAGCGGGGGGGGCACAGATACGCAGTATTTT; CDR3: CASSWTTSGGGTDTQYF
J: TRBJ1-2; size: -; D: TRBD1; V: TRBV15; DNA: TGTGCCACCGCGAGCCGGGACAGGGGGTTTGGCTACACCTTC; CDR3: CATASRDRGFGYTF
J: TRBJ2-2; size: -; D: TRBD2; V: TRBV5-1; DNA: TGCGCCAGCAGCGAAAGCGGGGCGAACACCGGGGAGCTGTTTTTT; CDR3: CASSESGANTGELFF
J: TRBJ1-1; size: -; D: -; V: TRBV3-1/TRBV3-2; DNA: TGTGCCAGCAGCCAAGAAAGCACGGGGGGCACTGAAGCTTTCTTT; CDR3: CASSQESTGGTEAFF
J: TRBJ2-7; size: -; D: TRBD2; V: TRBV7-8; DNA: TGTGCCAGCAGCGTCCGAGCCGGGACTAACTACGAGCAGTACTTC; CDR3: CASSVRAGTNYEQYF
J: TRBJ1-1; size: -; D: TRBD1; V: TRBV5-1; DNA: TGCGCCAGCAGCTTGGTAGATGGGACAGGGGTCGGGGCTTTCTTT; CDR3: CASSLVDGTGVGAFF
J: TRBJ1-1; size: -; D: TRBD1; V: TRBV2; DNA: TGTGCCAGCTCGGGGGACAGGACGAACACTGAAGCTTTCTTT; CDR3: CASSGDRTNTEAFF
J: TRBJ2-7; size: -; D: TRBD1; V: TRBV7-3; DNA: TGTGCCAGCAGCAGGGACAGAGACTCCTACGAGCAGTACTTC; CDR3: CASSRDRDSYEQYF
J: TRBJ1-5; size: once; D: TRBD1; V: TRBV19; DNA: TGTGCCAGTAGTGACCGCGACAGGGCACAGCCCCAGCATTTT; CDR3: CASSDRDRAQPQHF
J: TRBJ1-2; size: -; D: -; V: TRBV3-1/TRBV3-2; DNA: TGTGCCAGCAGCCAAGACAGGGTCGGTGGCTACACCTTC; CDR3: CASSQDRVGGYTF
J: TRBJ1-2; size: -; D: -; V: TRBV5-4; DNA: TGTGCCAGCAGAGCTAATGGCCACAGGGTCGGCTATGGCTACACCTTC; CDR3: CASRANGHRVGYGYTF
J: TRBJ1-2; size: once; D: TRBD1; V: TRBV25-1; DNA: TGTGCCAGGTTGCCCCAAGGGGACAGAAGGCACGGCTACACCTTC; CDR3: CARLPQGDRRHGYTF
J: TRBJ1-5; size: -; D: -; V: TRBV15; DNA: TGTGCCACCAGCAAAATCCCTGGGGGTACAGGGCTCATGAATCAGCCCCAGCATTTT; CDR3: CATSKIPGGTGLMNQPQHF
J: TRBJ2-5; size: -; D: -; V: TRBV20-1; DNA: TGCAGTGCTAGTAGGAACAGCCAAGAGACCCAGTACTTC; CDR3: CSASRNSQETQYF
J: TRBJ2-3; size: few; D: -; V: TRBV18; DNA: TGTGCCAGCTCACCGTCACCAGTGAGCACAGATACGCAGTATTTT; CDR3: CASSPSPVSTDTQYF
J: TRBJ1-2; size: -; D: -; V: TRBV21-1; DNA: TGTGCCAGCAGCAAAGCTGGGCGGGGCCCGTTCCCCTTTGGCTACACCTTC; CDR3: CASSKAGRGPFPFGYTF
J: TRBJ1-1; size: -; D: -; V: TRBV14; DNA: TGTGCCAGCAGCCAAGTCCCAGGGTCGGGTGAAGCTTTCTTT; CDR3: CASSQVPGSGEAFF
J: TRBJ2-2; size: once; D: -; V: TRBV4-1; DNA: TGCGCCAGCAGCCAAGGATATACATCTAACACCGGGGAGCTGTTTTTT; CDR3: CASSQGYTSNTGELFF
J: TRBJ2-5; size: -; D: TRBD2; V: TRBV5-1; DNA: TGCGCCAGCAGCTTGGTAGGGAGGGGAGAGACCCAGTACTTC; CDR3: CASSLVGRGETQYF
J: TRBJ2-7; size: -; D: -; V: TRBV5-1; DNA: TGCGCCAGCAGCCCCCCGACTGACCCCTACGAGCAGTACTTC; CDR3: CASSPPTDPYEQYF
J: TRBJ2-6; size: -; D: TRBD1; V: TRBV9; DNA: TGTGCCAGCAGCGGACGACAGGGAACAGGCTCTGGGGCCAACGTCCTGACTTTC; CDR3: CASSGRQGTGSGANVLTF
J: TRBJ1-2; size: -; D: -; V: TRBV18; DNA: TGTGCCAGCTCACCAATTAACAGGGCCAGCCCCAGTGGCTACACCTTC; CDR3: CASSPINRASPSGYTF
J: TRBJ2-1; size: -; D: TRBD2; V: TRBV19; DNA: TGTGCCAGTAATGGGGAAAGATGGGGAGCGGGAGCTGAGCAGTTCTTC; CDR3: CASNGERWGAGAEQFF
J: TRBJ1-5; size: once; D: -; V: TRBV2; DNA: TGTGCCAGCAGTGAAGCTCTTCCCCGCAGGGACAATCAGCCCCAGCATTTT; CDR3: CASSEALPRRDNQPQHF
J: TRBJ1-6; size: -; D: TRBD1; V: TRBV2; DNA: TGTGCCAGCAGTGATGGGACAGGGGGCTCACCCCTCCACTTT; CDR3: CASSDGTGGSPLHF
J: TRBJ2-7; size: -; D: TRBD2; V: TRBV3-1/TRBV3-2; DNA: TGTGCCAGCAGCCAAGATCTCCTAGCGGGAGGAGGCTACGAGCAGTACTTC; CDR3: CASSQDLLAGGGYEQYF
J: TRBJ2-4; size: -; D: -; V: TRBV5-1; DNA: TGCGCCAGCAGCACGGACCCCGGACGGGGAAACATTCAGTACTTC; CDR3: CASSTDPGRGNIQYF
J: TRBJ1-1; size: -; D: -; V: TRBV18; DNA: TGTGCCAGCTCACCAGCGTCAGGTCTCAACACTGAAGCTTTCTTT; CDR3: CASSPASGLNTEAFF
J: TRBJ2-3; size: -; D: -; V: TRBV19; DNA: TGTGCCAGCTCAGTTGGGACTAGCACAGATACGCAGTATTTT; CDR3: CASSVGTSTDTQYF
J: TRBJ2-1; size: -; D: TRBD2; V: TRBV5-1; DNA: TGCGCCAGCAGCTCCCCGGGGGGGCTAAATGAGCAGTTCTTC; CDR3: CASSSPGGLNEQFF
J: TRBJ1-2; size: once; D: -; V: TRBV7-9; DNA: TGTGCCAGCAGCTTAGCAAATTCGGGGAAAGGCTACACCTTC; CDR3: CASSLANSGKGYTF
J: TRBJ1-1; size: -; D: TRBD1; V: TRBV5-1; DNA: TGCGCCAGCGGGACAGGAGGGGTAGCGAACACTGAAGCTTTCTTT; CDR3: CASGTGGVANTEAFF
J: TRBJ1-1; size: -; D: TRBD1; V: TRBV28; DNA: TGTGCCACCGACGATAGACAGGGCCTAATTGAAGCTTTCTTT; CDR3: CATDDRQGLIEAFF
J: TRBJ2-7; size: -; D: -; V: TRBV18; DNA: TGTGCCAGCTCACCATCCAGGGGAAACTCCTACGAGCAGTACTTC; CDR3: CASSPSRGNSYEQYF
J: TRBJ2-1; size: -; D: -; V: TRBV7-9; DNA: TGTGCCAGCAGCTCCACAAACCCTTTGGAGCAGTTCTTC; CDR3: CASSSTNPLEQFF
J: TRBJ1-1; size: -; D: -; V: TRBV5-1; DNA: TGCGCCAGCAGCTTACAGGGTATCGAGAACACTGAAGCTTTCTTT; CDR3: CASSLQGIENTEAFF
J: TRBJ2-1; size: -; D: -; V: TRBV20-1; DNA: TGCAGTGCGACCCTAGGAGTGGCGCAGTTCTTC; CDR3: CSATLGVAQFF
J: TRBJ2-3; size: few; D: -; V: TRBV6-5; DNA: TGTGCCAGCAGTTACCAGGGCACAGATACGCAGTATTTT; CDR3: CASSYQGTDTQYF
J: TRBJ1-2; size: -; D: -; V: TRBV20-1; DNA: TGCAGTGCTAGTTCGGCCCCCGGGGGCTACACCTTC; CDR3: CSASSAPGGYTF